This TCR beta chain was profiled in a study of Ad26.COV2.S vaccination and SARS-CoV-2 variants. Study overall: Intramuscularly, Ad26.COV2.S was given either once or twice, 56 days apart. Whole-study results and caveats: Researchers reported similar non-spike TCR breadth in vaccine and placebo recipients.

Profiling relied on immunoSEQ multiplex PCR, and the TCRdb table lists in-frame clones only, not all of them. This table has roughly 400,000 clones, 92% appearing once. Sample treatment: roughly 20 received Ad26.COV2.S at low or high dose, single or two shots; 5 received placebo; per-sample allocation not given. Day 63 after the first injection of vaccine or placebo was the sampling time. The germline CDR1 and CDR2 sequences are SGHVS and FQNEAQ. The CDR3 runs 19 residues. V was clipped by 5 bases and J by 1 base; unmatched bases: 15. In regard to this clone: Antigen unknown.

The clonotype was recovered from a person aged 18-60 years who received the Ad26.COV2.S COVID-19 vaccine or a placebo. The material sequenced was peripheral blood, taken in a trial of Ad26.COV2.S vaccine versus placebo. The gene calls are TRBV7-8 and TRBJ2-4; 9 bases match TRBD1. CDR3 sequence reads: CASSPRDRETRVAKNIQYF. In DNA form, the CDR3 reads TGTGCCAGCAGCCCCCGGGACAGGGAGACGAGGGTGGCCAAAAACATTCAGTACTTC.